This entry concerns a single T cell receptor beta chain. The data were taken from a study of T cells expressing NK-cell markers. One entry per CDR3 protein, without DNA, is what TCRdb gives after re-calling the 5' RACE reads. The table gives about 150,000 distinct CDR3 sequences; the top ten clones make up around 21% of it. The CDR3 is made up of 15 amino acids. The V and J genes are TRBV21-1 and TRBJ2-7; TCRdb lists TRBD1, though no DNA is available to test this call. TRBV21-1 is recorded as a pseudogene. The sequenced sample was blood T cells: a sorted CD56 or NKG2C T cell subset, CD4+ or CD8+ T cells, or bulk PBMC T cells (not recorded which). This TCR was sampled from a man aged 18 to 70 in good health. CDR3 region: CASRPDRYPPYEQYF.